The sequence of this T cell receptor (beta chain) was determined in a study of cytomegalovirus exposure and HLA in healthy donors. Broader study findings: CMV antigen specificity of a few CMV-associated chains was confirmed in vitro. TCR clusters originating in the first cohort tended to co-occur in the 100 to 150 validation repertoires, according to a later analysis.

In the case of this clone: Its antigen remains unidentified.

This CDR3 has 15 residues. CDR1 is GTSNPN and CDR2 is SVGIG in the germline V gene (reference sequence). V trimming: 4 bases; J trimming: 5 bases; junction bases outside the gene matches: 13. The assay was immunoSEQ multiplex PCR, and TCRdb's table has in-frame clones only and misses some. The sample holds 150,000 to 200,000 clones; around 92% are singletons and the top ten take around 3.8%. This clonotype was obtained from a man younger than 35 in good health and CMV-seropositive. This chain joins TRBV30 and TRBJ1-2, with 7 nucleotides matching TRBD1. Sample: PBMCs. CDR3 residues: CAWNGDYRGFYGYTF. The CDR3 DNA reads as TGTGCCTGGAACGGAGACTACAGGGGTTTTTATGGCTACACCTTC.